This entry lists 15 T cell receptor beta chains sequenced from one sample in a study of response to subunit inactivated influenza vaccine. Via MiXCR, TCRdb re-called the RT-PCR reads, giving one row per CDR3 protein. This repertoire shows 450,000 to 600,000 distinct CDR3 sequences, about 17% found once; its top ten account for around 3%. The specimen comprised CD4+ T cells sorted from PBMCs, sampled less than 30 months after vaccination. All receptors derive from a man in his fifties or sixties who received an inactivated influenza vaccine.

J is TRBJ2-5 and V is TRBV6-1, with 10 bases that match TRBD2. Germline V gene sequence: CDR1 MNHNS, CDR2 SASEGT. This CDR3 region has 18 residues. V lost 0 bases and J lost 7; bases outside the gene matches: 14. CDR3 sequence reads: CASSEALGTSAAGGTQYF. CDR3 DNA: TGTGCCAGCAGTGAAGCGCTAGGGACTAGCGCAGCCGGGGGGACCCAGTACTTC.

This clonotype was detected many times. This chain uses TRBV20-1 with TRBJ2-7, with 7 nucleotides matching TRBD1. V gave up 6 bases and J gave up 0 bases; unmatched junction bases: 2. The CDR3 extends over 12 amino acids. In germline, CDR1 is DFQATT, CDR2 SNEGSKA (reference sequence). The CDR3 region is CSARQGSYEQYF. Here the CDR3 DNA reads TGCAGTGCAAGACAGGGCTCCTACGAGCAGTACTTC.

This clonotype has only a few counts. The chain uses TRBV20-1 and TRBJ2-1; the match to TRBD2 covers 7 bases. V lost 0 bases to trimming and J lost 4 bases; unmatched junction nucleotides: 12. Germline lookup yields CDR1 DFQATT and CDR2 SNEGSKA (reference sequence). CDR3 size: 17 residues. The CDR3: CSARDSYPSGVYNEQFF. CDR3 sequence (DNA): TGCAGTGCTAGAGATTCATACCCTAGCGGCGTTTACAATGAGCAGTTCTTC.

This clonotype was seen a few times. V and J are TRBV3-1 and TRBJ2-7; 10 bases are a match to TRBD1. This CDR3 spans 16 amino acids. Germline V lookup: CDR1 LGHDT, CDR2 YNNKEL (reference sequence). V gave up 3 bases and J gave up 6 bases; unmatched junction bases: 11. Here the CDR3 DNA reads TGTGCCAGCAGCCACACTACCGGGACAGGGGCCCGCGAGCAGTACTTC. This codes for CASSHTTGTGAREQYF.

This clonotype appeared a single time. The chain recombines TRBV4-2 with TRBJ2-1; 9 nucleotides align to TRBD2. Germline V gene sequence: CDR1 LGHNA, CDR2 YNFKEQ. Losses at the gene ends were 2 bases for V and 7 bases for J; bases not matched to a gene: 6. This CDR3 spans 15 amino acids. The CDR3 nucleotides read TGTGCCAGCAGCCAAAGCGGCGGGGGGGCAAATGAGCAGTTCTTC. Amino acids: CASSQSGGGANEQFF.

This clonotype was counted many times. The V and J genes are TRBV15 and TRBJ2-1, with TRBD2 identical over 13 bases. Germline lookup yields CDR1 LNHNV and CDR2 YYDKDF (reference sequence). The length of the CDR3 is 17 residues. With 3 bases clipped from V and 0 bases from J, the junction kept 2 bases outside the gene matches. The CDR3 DNA is TGTGCCACCAGCAGGGGACTAGCGGGGCTCTCCTACAATGAGCAGTTCTTC. Translating gives CATSRGLAGLSYNEQFF.

The V gene is TRBV6-5, the J gene TRBJ2-7, with 12 bases fitting TRBD2. V lost 0 bases to trimming and J lost 4 bases; unmatched junction nucleotides: 4. Germline assignment: CDR1 MNHEY and CDR2 SVGAGI. This CDR3 has 16 amino acids. This CDR3 reads CASSYSTSGSRYEQYF. In DNA form, the CDR3 reads TGTGCCAGCAGTTACTCGACTAGCGGGAGTAGGTACGAGCAGTACTTC.

The chain recombines TRBV6-2 or TRBV6-3 with TRBJ2-5, with 7 bases that match TRBD1. CDR1 is MNHEY and CDR2 is SVGEGT in the germline V gene. V lost 5 bases to trimming and J lost 4 bases; unmatched junction nucleotides: 10. This CDR3 region has 15 residues. Here the CDR3 DNA reads TGTGCCAGCAGTGGACAGGTCGCACGGGTAGAGACCCAGTACTTC. It yields the protein CASSGQVARVETQYF.

This chain joins TRBV6-2 or TRBV6-3 and TRBJ2-7, with 9 bases aligning to TRBD2. J was trimmed by 4 bases and V by 8 bases; bases with no gene match: 6. CDR3 size: 13 residues. CDR1 is MNHEY, CDR2 SVGEGT, per germline. CDR3 in amino acids: CASARTSVYEQYF. CDR3 nucleotide sequence: TGTGCCAGCGCCAGGACTAGCGTTTACGAGCAGTACTTC.

The chain uses TRBV12-3 or TRBV12-4 and TRBJ2-3; TRBD2 aligns across 12 bases. This CDR3 region has 15 residues. V lost 7 bases to trimming and J lost 7 bases; unmatched junction nucleotides: 9. Here the CDR3 reads CASTQRTSGTNTQYF. CDR3 nucleotides: TGTGCCAGCACCCAAAGGACTAGCGGGACAAATACGCAGTATTTT.

This clonotype showed up many times. J is TRBJ2-3 and V is TRBV5-1; no reliable D call. V lost 0 bases to trimming and J lost 0 bases, with 8 bases between them. The CDR3 covers 15 residues. Germline V CDR1 and CDR2: SGHRS, YFSETQ. CDR3 bases: TGCGCCAGCAGCTTGGACGTAGCAAGCACAGATACGCAGTATTTT. This gives the protein CASSLDVASTDTQYF.

V gene TRBV6-1 combines with J gene TRBJ2-6; TRBD1 matches at 7 bases. Germline V CDR1 and CDR2: MNHNS, SASEGT. This CDR3 is built from 18 residues. Unmatched junction bases numbered 11, after V lost 5 bases and J lost 1 base. The CDR3: CASSPGTTGKSGANVLTF. In DNA, the CDR3 is TGTGCCAGCAGTCCTGGGACGACAGGGAAGTCTGGGGCCAACGTCCTGACTTTC.

This clonotype was picked up a small number of times. The chain joins TRBV9 to TRBJ2-1, with 9 bases matching TRBD2. The germline gives CDR1 SGDLS, CDR2 YYNGEE. This CDR3 spans 17 amino acids. V shed 3 bases, J shed 0 bases, and the junction held 7 bases outside the gene matches. CDR3 sequence: CASSARLAGLSYNEQFF. The CDR3 DNA is TGTGCCAGCAGCGCCCGGCTAGCGGGACTCTCCTACAATGAGCAGTTCTTC.

The J gene is TRBJ1-5, the V gene TRBV12-3 or TRBV12-4; perhaps TRBD1 as D (5 bases). This CDR3 spans 13 amino acids. The germline V and J ends were trimmed by 5 bases and 2 bases, with 7 bases remaining between them. The CDR3 DNA follows: TGTGCCAGCAGTAAGACAGGCAATCAGCCCCAGCATTTT. Its protein is CASSKTGNQPQHF.

This clonotype was counted between two and nine times. This chain connects TRBV12-3 or TRBV12-4 to TRBJ1-6; D might be TRBD1 (5 bases). Trimming took off 4 bases at V and 7 bases at J, with 17 bases between the two ends. The CDR3 length is 16 residues. The CDR3: CASSSSGRGRNSPLHF. DNA for the CDR3: TGTGCCAGCAGTTCCTCGGGGAGGGGACGAAATTCACCCCTCCACTTT.